The T cell receptor (beta chain) under discussion was sequenced for a study of T cell clonality in common variable immunodeficiency. Each donor provided about 5 to 8.5 ml of heparinized whole blood. Study-level results: What drives increased CVID clonality needs T cell subpopulation sequencing. Links between repertoire features and CVID complications were heterogeneity-limited.

V lost 0 bases and J 0 bases, leaving 11 bases between the germline ends. The germline CDR1 and CDR2 sequences are DFQATT and SNEGSKA (reference sequence). This CDR3 region has 15 residues. This clone was counted ten times or more. Its antigen is still unknown. The read halts 3 residues ahead of the CDR3 end, with the missing end drawn from the germline J gene. Some clones are missing from TCRdb's copy, which holds only in-frame ones; the method was immunoSEQ multiplex PCR. There are over 30,000 clones in the sample, none observed a single time. The clonotype was recovered from a person between 18 and 75 years old in good health. Sequencing was carried out using peripheral blood mononuclear cells. The chain employs TRBV20-1 and TRBJ1-2, with D perhaps matching TRBD1 (6 bases). CDR3 DNA, as far as it was read: TGCAGTGCTAGAGAGGGGGGGGCAGCTAACTATGGC. Amino acids: CSAREGGAANYG. The whole CDR3 sequence is CSAREGGAANYGYTF.